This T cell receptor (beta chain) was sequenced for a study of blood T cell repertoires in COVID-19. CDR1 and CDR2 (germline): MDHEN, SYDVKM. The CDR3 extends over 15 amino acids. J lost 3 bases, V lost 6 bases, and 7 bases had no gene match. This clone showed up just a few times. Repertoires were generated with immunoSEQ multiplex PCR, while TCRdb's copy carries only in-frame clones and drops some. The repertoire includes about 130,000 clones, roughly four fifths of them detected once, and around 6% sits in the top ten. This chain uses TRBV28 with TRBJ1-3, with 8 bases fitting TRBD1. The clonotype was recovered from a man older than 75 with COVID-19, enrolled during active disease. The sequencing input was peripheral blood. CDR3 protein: CASSLDRGGGNTIYF. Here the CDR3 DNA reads TGTGCCAGCAGCCTTGACAGGGGCGGTGGAAACACCATATATTTT.